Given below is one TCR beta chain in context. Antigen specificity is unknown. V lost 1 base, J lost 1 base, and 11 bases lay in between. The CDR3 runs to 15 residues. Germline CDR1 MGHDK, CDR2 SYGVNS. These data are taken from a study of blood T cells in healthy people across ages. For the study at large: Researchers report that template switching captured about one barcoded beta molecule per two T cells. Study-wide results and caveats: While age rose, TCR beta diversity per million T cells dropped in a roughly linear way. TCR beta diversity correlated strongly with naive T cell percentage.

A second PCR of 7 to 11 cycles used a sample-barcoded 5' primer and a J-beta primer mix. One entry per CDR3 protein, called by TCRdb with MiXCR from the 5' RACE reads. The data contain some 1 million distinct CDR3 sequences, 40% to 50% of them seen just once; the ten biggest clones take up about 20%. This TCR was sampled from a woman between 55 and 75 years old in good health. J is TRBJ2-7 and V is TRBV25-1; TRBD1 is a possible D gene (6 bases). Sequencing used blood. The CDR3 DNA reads TGTGCCAGCAGTGAATGGGACAAAAGTTCCTACGAGCAGTACTTC. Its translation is CASSEWDKSSYEQYF.